These T cell receptor beta chains were read from a single sample in a study of T cells in Graves' hyperthyroidism and ophthalmopathy. Each CDR3 protein is one row after TCRdb ran MiXCR on the multiplex PCR reads. The data hold some 740,000 distinct CDR3 sequences, with 12% to 15% observed a single time. The sequencing sample was made of blood. These receptors were taken from a woman aged 18-29 years with Graves' hyperthyroidism. The CDR3 runs from the conserved cysteine through the conserved F or W. D genes are given only for firm matches. Size is omitted from some rows. Given values are once, few, many or a class for expanded clones.

abundance	v_gene	d_gene	j_gene	CDR3nt	CDR3aa
many	TRBV3-1	.	TRBJ2-7	TGTGCCAGCAGCCAAGATCGGCGGGGACAAACCTACGAGCAGTACTTC	CASSQDRRGQTYEQYF
many	TRBV28	.	TRBJ1-2	TGTGCCAGCAGTCCCCCGGCAGGAAGCTATGGCTACACCTTC	CASSPPAGSYGYTF
.	TRBV6-5	.	TRBJ2-7	TGTGCCAGCAGTTACTCAGGCCAGGTCAGCTACGAGCAGTACTTC	CASSYSGQVSYEQYF
many	TRBV7-2	TRBD2	TRBJ2-7	TGTGCCAGCAGCCCTCTAGCGGGAGGGTCCTACGAGCAGTACTTC	CASSPLAGGSYEQYF
many	TRBV11-2	.	TRBJ2-3	TGTGCCAGCAGCTTAGAGACTTGGAGCAATACGCAGTATTTT	CASSLETWSNTQYF
many	TRBV30	.	TRBJ2-5	TGTGCCTGGGAGGACCGGGACACCCAGTACTTC	CAWEDRDTQYF
.	TRBV6-2/TRBV6-3	.	TRBJ2-1	TGTGCCAGCTCAAACTCAGGGCTAGCGCCCTACAATGAGCAGTTCTTC	CASSNSGLAPYNEQFF
many	TRBV3-1	TRBD1	TRBJ1-2	TGTGCCAGCAGCCTGCCCGGGACAGGGAAGATCCATGGCTACACCTTC	CASSLPGTGKIHGYTF
many	TRBV20-1	.	TRBJ1-1	TGCAGGTGGGACACGTTGAACACTGAAGCTTTCTTT	CRWDTLNTEAFF
many	TRBV12-3/TRBV12-4	TRBD1	TRBJ1-1	TGTGCCAGCAGTACGACAGGGGCTGAAGCTTTCTTT	CASSTTGAEAFF
.	TRBV18	.	TRBJ2-2	TGTGCCAGCTCACCACTGGCAGGGCAGGCCGGGGAGATGTTTTTT	CASSPLAGQAGEMFF
many	TRBV6-1	.	TRBJ1-3	TGTGCCAGCAGTTATTCCAGGGCTGGAAACACCATATATTTT	CASSYSRAGNTIYF
few	TRBV28	.	TRBJ1-1	TGTGCCAGCAGTTTACTGGGGGGGACCCCTACGGCTGAAGCTTTCTTT	CASSLLGGTPTAEAFF
many	TRBV12-3/TRBV12-4	TRBD1	TRBJ2-7	TGTGCCAGCAGTCCATGGACAGGGGAACCCTACGAGCAGTACTTC	CASSPWTGEPYEQYF
.	TRBV14	.	TRBJ2-2	TGTGCCAGCAGCCAAGATCTCCCACTAGCAGTCACCGGGGAGCTGTTTTTT	CASSQDLPLAVTGELFF
many	TRBV20-1	TRBD2	TRBJ2-5	TGCAGTGCTAGCTCGGGACTAGCGGGAGGGATCCAAGAGACCCAGTACTTC	CSASSGLAGGIQETQYF
few	TRBV3-1	TRBD1	TRBJ2-5	TGTGCCAGCAGCCAAGGGGACAGATTTGAGGAGACCCAGTACTTC	CASSQGDRFEETQYF
many	TRBV11-2	TRBD1	TRBJ1-1	TGTGCCAGCAGCTTGGCGGGACAGGCGAACACTGAAGCTTTCTTT	CASSLAGQANTEAFF
few	TRBV19	.	TRBJ1-4	TGTGCCAGTAGCCCCTACGCTTCAACTAATGAAAAACTGTTTTTT	CASSPYASTNEKLFF
few	TRBV6-2/TRBV6-3	.	TRBJ1-1	TGTGCCAGCAGTTCACGCTCTGAAGCTTTCTTT	CASSSRSEAFF
many	TRBV20-1	TRBD1	TRBJ1-5	TGCAGTGCTAGCCCCCGACTGTCAGGGGGCGTTCAGCCCCAGCATTTT	CSASPRLSGGVQPQHF
once	TRBV20-1	TRBD2	TRBJ2-1	TGCAGTGCTAGACAGCCTTCCCGGGAACGGACTAGCGGCACCATTTCCTACAATGAGCAGTTCTTC	CSARQPSRERTSGTISYNEQFF
.	TRBV6-2/TRBV6-3	.	TRBJ1-5	TGTGCCAGCAGAGGTTCAGGGGCGGGCAATCAGCCCCAGCATTTT	CASRGSGAGNQPQHF
many	TRBV18	.	TRBJ2-1	TGTGCCAGCTCAAAAGACAACAATGAGCAGTTCTTC	CASSKDNNEQFF
many	TRBV5-1	.	TRBJ1-1	TGCGCCAGCAGCGTGGGACCTACGAACACTGAAGCTTTCTTT	CASSVGPTNTEAFF
many	TRBV20-1	TRBD2	TRBJ2-3	TGCAGTGCTAGAGCGAGCGGGAGGACCCAATTCACAGATACGCAGTATTTT	CSARASGRTQFTDTQYF
many	TRBV28	TRBD1	TRBJ2-1	TGTGCCAGCAGTTCGGCAGGGGGCCCAAGCAACAATGAGCAGTTCTTC	CASSSAGGPSNNEQFF
.	TRBV4-3	.	TRBJ1-3	TGCGCCAGCAGCCAAGAGTCCTCTGGAAACACCATATATTTT	CASSQESSGNTIYF
many	TRBV28	TRBD1	TRBJ1-5	TGTGCCAGCAGCTGGGGTGTTTGGACAGGTAATCAGCCCCAGCATTTT	CASSWGVWTGNQPQHF
many	TRBV12-3/TRBV12-4	TRBD1	TRBJ1-2	TGTGCCAGCAGTTTAGTCGCGGGGACAGGGGATCATGGCTACACCTTC	CASSLVAGTGDHGYTF
few	TRBV7-9	.	TRBJ2-7	TGTGCCAGCAGCTCTTCGACGGACTCCTACGAGCAGTACTTC	CASSSSTDSYEQYF
.	TRBV28	TRBD2	TRBJ2-3	TGTGCCAGCAGTTTTAGCGGGAGCCCGAGCACAGATACGCAGTATTTT	CASSFSGSPSTDTQYF
few	TRBV7-8	TRBD1	TRBJ2-7	TGTGCCAGCAGCTCCAGAATAAAAGGACAGGGGGCGCCGGTAGCCGAGCAGTACTTC	CASSSRIKGQGAPVAEQYF
.	TRBV27	.	TRBJ2-7	TGTGCCAGCAGTTTTACTAGAACAGGGAATTTGCGAGAGCAGTACTTC	CASSFTRTGNLREQYF
many	TRBV9	TRBD1	TRBJ1-1	TGTGCCAGCAGCACCCGGACAGGGATGAACACTGAAGCTTTCTTT	CASSTRTGMNTEAFF
many	TRBV11-1	.	TRBJ2-7	TGTGCCAGCAGGCCCAAAGAAGGGGGCGAGCAGTACTTC	CASRPKEGGEQYF
.	TRBV5-1	.	TRBJ2-5	TGCGCCAGCAGCTGGGCGGGGAAAGAGACCCAGTACTTC	CASSWAGKETQYF
many	TRBV6-1	TRBD1	TRBJ2-1	TGTGCCAGCAGCGTGTACGTCGGGACAGGGGACAATGAGCAGTTCTTC	CASSVYVGTGDNEQFF
few	TRBV29-1	.	TRBJ2-2	TGCAGCGTTGAGACCGCGAACACCGGGGAGCTGTTTTTT	CSVETANTGELFF
many	TRBV27	TRBD2	TRBJ2-7	TGTGCCAGCAGAAAGGGACTAGCAAGCTACGAGCAGTACTTC	CASRKGLASYEQYF
.	TRBV6-1	TRBD1	TRBJ1-6	TGTGCCAGCAGTCGTACGGGACAGCGAGCTTCACCCCTCCACTTT	CASSRTGQRASPLHF
.	TRBV13	.	TRBJ2-3	TGTGCCAGCAGCACCAGGGGTACAGATACGCAGTATTTT	CASSTRGTDTQYF
many	TRBV28	.	TRBJ1-4	TGTGCCAGCAGTTCCCTTCAGGGGTTTAATGAAAAACTGTTTTTT	CASSSLQGFNEKLFF
many	TRBV24-1	TRBD2	TRBJ2-1	TGTGCCACCAGTGATCATAGCGGGAGGCCGGACAATGAGCAGTTCTTC	CATSDHSGRPDNEQFF
.	TRBV11-2	TRBD1	TRBJ1-3	TGTGCCAGCCAGACAGGGAGTAACTCTGGAAACACCATATATTTT	CASQTGSNSGNTIYF
few	TRBV6-5	TRBD1	TRBJ2-7	TGTGCCAGCAGTTACAGGACAGGGGGCTGGTACGAGCAGTACTTC	CASSYRTGGWYEQYF
many	TRBV4-1	TRBD2	TRBJ2-7	TGCGCCAGCAGCCAAGATCGGGCTAGCGGGACCTACGAGCAGTACTTC	CASSQDRASGTYEQYF
many	TRBV18	TRBD2	TRBJ2-5	TGTGCCAGCTCACCACGGATGCGGGAGCAAGAGACCCAGTACTTC	CASSPRMREQETQYF
.	TRBV9	TRBD2	TRBJ2-1	TGTGCCAGCAGTCCCGGACTAGCGGGAGCGAGTGAGCAGTTCTTC	CASSPGLAGASEQFF
many	TRBV7-2	.	TRBJ2-5	TGTGCCAGCAGCTTAGTTGGCAGGGTAGGCGTCGAGACCCAGTACTTC	CASSLVGRVGVETQYF
few	TRBV3-1	TRBD1	TRBJ2-7	TGTGCCAGCAGAAACAGGCAGGGACAGAACTACGAGCGGTACTTC	CASRNRQGQNYERYF